This record looks at one TCR beta chain sequence and its context. What it binds is unknown. Method: immunoSEQ multiplex PCR; TCRdb's copy keeps in-frame clones and lacks some. The repertoire holds 150,000 or so clones, with about nine tenths as singletons. The data belong to a study of T cell responses to AZD1222 COVID-19 vaccine. V was clipped by 3 bases and J by 0 bases; unmatched bases: 14. The CDR3 spans 18 residues. CDR1 is SGHAT, CDR2 FQNNGV, per germline. The study's findings and limits: The repertoires were collected only after the peak T cell response. Just five to seven people given AZD1222 tested seropositive at baseline. Most donors were white British and more were female, and clonal diversity was possibly underestimated.

The clonotype was recovered from an adult who received the AZD1222 COVID-19 vaccine. This specimen consisted of peripheral blood, obtained 28 days after the second AZD1222 dose. The chain uses TRBV11-2 and TRBJ2-7, with TRBD2 identical over 7 bases. The CDR3, as DNA: TGTGCCAGCAGCTTCGGGACGATTCTAGCGGAGAGCTCCTACGAGCAGTACTTC. It specifies CASSFGTILAESSYEQYF.